The clone carrying this TCR beta chain was recorded many times. Its matching antigen is unknown. Healthy Caucasian individuals made up all the donors. TCRdb itself ran the 5' RACE reads through MiXCR, one entry per CDR3 protein. The table lists 420,000 or so distinct CDR3 sequences, approximately 17% of them singletons. CDR3 length: 15 residues. Germline CDR1 is LNHNV and CDR2 is YYDKDF (reference sequence). V was shortened by 0 bases and J by 5 bases, with 14 bases between the two germline ends. The sample originates from a study of identical twins. Study-wide results and caveats: Sequences that were out-of-frame, alpha and twin-shared displayed an excess of low generation probability. Twins' surplus sharing was weaker for beta out-of-frame sequences.

The rearrangement links TRBV15 to TRBJ2-7; D possibly corresponds to TRBD1 (5 bases). What was sequenced was naive T cells sorted from blood. The sequence was collected from a man aged 45-65 years in good health. The CDR3 DNA follows: TGTGCCACCAGCAGAGACCGAAATCAGGGCAACGAGCAGTACTTC. It is translated as CATSRDRNQGNEQYF.